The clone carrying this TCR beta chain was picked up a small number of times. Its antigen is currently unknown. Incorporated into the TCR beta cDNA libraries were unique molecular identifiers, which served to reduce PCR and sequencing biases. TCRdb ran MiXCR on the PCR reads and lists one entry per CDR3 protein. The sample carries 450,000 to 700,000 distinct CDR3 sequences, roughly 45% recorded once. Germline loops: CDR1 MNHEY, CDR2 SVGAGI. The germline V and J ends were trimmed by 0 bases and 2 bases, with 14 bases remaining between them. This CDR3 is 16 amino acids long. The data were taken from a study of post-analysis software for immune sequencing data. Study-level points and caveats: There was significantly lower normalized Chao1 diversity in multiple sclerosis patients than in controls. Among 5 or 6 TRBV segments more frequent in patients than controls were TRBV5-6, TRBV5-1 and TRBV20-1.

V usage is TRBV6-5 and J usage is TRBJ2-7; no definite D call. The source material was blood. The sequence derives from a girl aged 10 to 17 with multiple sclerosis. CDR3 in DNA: TGTGCCAGCAGTTACTCCCCTCTTGCGGTAGCCTACGAGCAGTACTTC. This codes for CASSYSPLAVAYEQYF.